This TCR beta chain was sequenced for a study of blood T cell repertoires in COVID-19. Individuals drawn from 20 to 25 US areas were roughly 18 to 95 years old. Membership in each cohort depended on participant-reported clinical history. Germline CDR1 is LGHDT and CDR2 is YNNKEL (reference sequence). The CDR3 totals 14 residues. Trimming removed 1 base from V and 2 bases from J; junction bases left unmatched: 2. Assay used: immunoSEQ multiplex PCR; TCRdb lists only in-frame clones, some missing. Of 380,000 or so clones listed, more than 75% are singletons. This clonotype was obtained from a woman in her twenties or thirties with acute COVID-19. The rearrangement joins TRBV3-1 (or the pseudogene TRBV3-2) to TRBJ2-7; 7 bases match TRBD2. Specimen: PBMCs or T cells enriched from blood (not recorded which). The CDR3 sequence: CASSQGGGTYEQYF. For the CDR3, the DNA is TGTGCCAGCAGCCAAGGGGGGGGAACCTACGAGCAGTACTTC.